This TCR beta chain was recorded in a study of early T cells in non-severe SARS-CoV-2 infection. On the study more broadly: Whole-blood bulk RNA, unsorted, was sequenced, and chains were unpaired. The study, taken as a whole, reports: Matches to VDJdb favored anti-spike CD8 responses and missed private and CD4 specificities.

Between the trimmed V and J ends, which lost 3 bases and 0 bases, there was a span of 17 bases. The CDR3 is 18 residues long. In germline, CDR1 is MDHEN, CDR2 SYDVKM. Attachment of unique molecular identifiers to individual cDNA molecules was performed. TCRdb re-called the 5' RACE reads through MiXCR, storing one row per CDR3 protein. This table has tens of thousands of distinct CDR3 sequences, under 7.5% appearing once. This clonotype was observed at least ten times. What it recognizes is unknown. The TCR comes from an adult who was a healthcare worker with PCR-confirmed SARS-CoV-2 infection or an uninfected control (not recorded which). This sequence joins TRBV28 and TRBJ1-4, with D tentatively TRBD1 (6 bases). Sequencing was done on a sample of whole blood. The CDR3 here is CASSFNLGQPATNEKLFF. CDR3 DNA sequence: TGTGCCAGCAGTTTTAACCTTGGACAGCCTGCAACTAATGAAAAACTGTTTTTT. Full variable domain (remainder filled in from reference TRBV28 and TRBJ1-4): DVKVTQSSRYLVKRTGEKVFLECVQDMDHENMFWYRQDPGLGLRLIYFSYDVKMKEKGDIPEGYSVSREKKERFSLILESASTNQTSMYLCASSFNLGQPATNEKLFFGSGTQLSVL.